This T cell receptor beta chain was found in a study of blood T cell repertoires in COVID-19. About the research overall: Italy, Spain and the United States were the sources of the convalescent and acute COVID-19 samples. Nucleic acid was either cDNA or gDNA, and it came from T cells, B-cell-depleted T cells, or PBMCs.

The CDR3 contains 16 residues. In germline, CDR1 is LNHNV, CDR2 YYDKDF (reference sequence). Losses at the gene ends were 4 bases for V and 4 bases for J; bases not matched to a gene: 7. Per the original methods: The authors estimated nucleated cell counts from reference gene primer amplification. Profiling relied on immunoSEQ multiplex PCR, and the TCRdb table lists in-frame clones only, not all of them. That table is the source of V, J and clone size, and D and trimming were worked out from the DNA. Among some 50,000 clones listed, 60% to 80% were seen once. The sequenced sample was peripheral blood. The rearrangement links TRBV15 to TRBJ2-3, with 11 bases lining up with TRBD1. The clonotype originates from a human donor with active or convalescent COVID-19. The donor label of this sample is uncertain. The CDR3 DNA reads TGTGCCACCAGCATTTCGCCGGGACAGGGGGCAGATACGCAGTATTTT. It specifies CATSISPGQGADTQYF. Variable domain in full (rest from reference TRBV15 and TRBJ2-3): DAMVIQNPRYQVTQFGKPVTLSCSQTLNHNVMYWYQQKSSQAPKLLFHYYDKDFNNEADTPDNFQSRRPNTSFCFLDIRSPGLGDTAMYLCATSISPGQGADTQYFGPGTRLTVL.